These 25 T cell receptor beta chains share one sample of origin, sequenced in a study of T cells after yellow fever vaccination. TCRdb analysed the 5' RACE reads with MiXCR anew, one entry per CDR3 protein. The sample records around 300,000 distinct CDR3 sequences, over 4% being singletons. Source: PBMCs, taken 5 days after the yellow fever booster vaccination. These receptors were obtained from a man between 18 and 35 years old who received the YFV17D yellow fever vaccine.

Only a few counts were recorded for this clonotype. V usage is TRBV4-2 and J usage is TRBJ2-1; 13 nucleotides align to TRBD2. Trimming cost V 1 base and J 7 bases; bases outside gene matches: 4. This CDR3 has 16 residues. CDR1 and CDR2 from the germline V gene are LGHNA and YNFKEQ. CDR3 nucleotide sequence: TGTGCCAGCAGCCAAGCCACTAGCGGGGGGGCTAATGAGCAGTTCTTC. Translation: CASSQATSGGANEQFF.

The genes are TRBV7-3 and TRBJ2-6; D unclear. Germline V gene sequence: CDR1 SGHTA, CDR2 FQGTGA. The CDR3 runs to 16 residues. Trimming removed 3 bases from V and 0 bases from J, with 9 bases in between. The CDR3 DNA reads TGTGCCAGCAGCTTTGGTGGAATCTCTGGGGCCAACGTCCTGACTTTC. Protein sequence: CASSFGGISGANVLTF.

This clonotype turned up a few times. V and J are TRBV6-5 and TRBJ1-2, with D uncertain. Germline values: CDR1 MNHEY, CDR2 SVGAGI. The CDR3 has 13 amino acids. With 6 bases removed from V and 4 bases from J, the gap between germline ends came to 12 bases. The CDR3 reads CASSPGSPYGYTF. In DNA, the CDR3 is TGTGCCAGCAGCCCCGGCAGTCCCTATGGCTACACCTTC.

The sample holds a few counts of this clonotype. This sequence joins TRBV20-1 and TRBJ2-3; 9 nucleotides agree with TRBD2. Trimming cost V 6 bases and J 8 bases; bases outside gene matches: 15. The germline V gene has CDR1 DFQATT and CDR2 SNEGSKA (reference sequence). The CDR3 length is 15 residues. The CDR3 DNA is TGCAGTGCAACCCACCTAGCGGGGCCCCGTGGTACGCAGTATTTT. Translating it yields CSATHLAGPRGTQYF.

This clonotype was seen at least ten times. The V and J genes are TRBV15 and TRBJ2-7, with 9 bases lining up with TRBD1. J gave up 0 bases and V 4 bases, and 4 bases lay outside the gene matches. The CDR3 length is 15 residues. The germline CDR1 and CDR2 sequences are LNHNV and YYDKDF (reference sequence). The CDR3 region has the DNA TGTGCCACCAGCAAAAGGGACAGGGACTCCTACGAGCAGTACGTC. This codes for CATSKRDRDSYEQYV.

This clonotype was recorded many times. The gene calls are TRBV5-1 and TRBJ1-2; possibly TRBD1 for D (6 bases). The germline V gene has CDR1 SGHRS and CDR2 YFSETQ. Trimming pared 4 bases from V and 5 bases from J, leaving 18 bases between. The length of the CDR3 is 15 residues. CDR3 bases: TGCGCCAGCAGCCCCGGAGGGGGGGGTGCTTATGGCTACACCTTC. It specifies CASSPGGGGAYGYTF.

The table lists this clonotype with a few counts. This chain connects TRBV27 to TRBJ1-6, with TRBD1 as a possible D gene (6 bases). Trimming removed 8 bases at V and 6 bases at J, with 14 bases between. This CDR3 is 14 amino acids long. Per the germline V gene, CDR1 is MNHEY and CDR2 is SMNVEV (reference sequence). The CDR3 loop reads CASGGWGANSPLHF. The CDR3 DNA reads TGTGCCAGCGGAGGTTGGGGGGCTAATTCACCCCTCCACTTT.

This clonotype was seen a handful of times. CDR3 DNA: TGTGCCTGGAGTTTCCTCGGTCGGAGCACAGATACGCAGTATTTT. Translation gives CAWSFLGRSTDTQYF. V is TRBV30 and J is TRBJ2-3, with D hard to call. V was clipped by 2 bases and J by 0 bases, with 12 bases between them. The CDR3 sequence is 15 residues long. Germline assignment: CDR1 GTSNPN and CDR2 SVGIG (reference sequence). Together with reference TRBV30 and TRBJ2-3, the CDR3 gives the full variable domain: SQTIHQWPATLVQPVGSPLSLECTVEGTSNPNLYWYRQAAGRGLQLLFYSVGIGQISSEVPQNLSASRPQDRQFILSSKKLLLSDSGFYLCAWSFLGRSTDTQYFGPGTRLTVL.

This clonotype was counted between two and nine times. The chain employs TRBV19 and TRBJ2-4; either TRBD1 or TRBD2 may supply D (5 bases each). Germline V gene data show CDR1 as LNHDA and CDR2 as SQIVND (reference sequence). This CDR3 region has 15 residues. Trimming cost V 5 bases and J 0 bases, with 11 bases left between them. The CDR3 bases are TGTGCCAGTAGTTCCCCGGGGCTAGCCAAAAACATTCAGTACTTC. It is translated as CASSSPGLAKNIQYF.

V usage is TRBV6-5 and J usage is TRBJ1-5; D is perhaps TRBD1 (6 bases). The CDR3 is 16 residues long. Germline lookup yields CDR1 MNHEY and CDR2 SVGAGI. V was cut by 8 bases and J by 3 bases, with 20 bases left in between. The CDR3 region has the DNA TGTGCCAGCGGAAGAGTATCCAGGGGCTCCAATCAGCCCCAGCATTTT. Translated, it gives CASGRVSRGSNQPQHF.

This chain uses TRBV12-3 or TRBV12-4 with TRBJ2-3; 9 bases line up with TRBD2. CDR3 size: 20 residues. The junction had 17 bases not matched to a gene; V was cut back by 4 bases and J by 0 bases. The CDR3 DNA reads TGTGCCAGCAGTTCCCCTCGTGATTTGAGCGGGGGGTCTAGCACAGATACGCAGTATTTT. Its protein is CASSSPRDLSGGSSTDTQYF.

This clonotype occurred many times. The chain combines TRBV20-1 with TRBJ2-3, with 7 nucleotides matching TRBD2. J gave up 2 bases and V 2 bases, and 4 bases lay outside the gene matches. The germline V gene encodes CDR1 DFQATT and CDR2 SNEGSKA (reference sequence). This CDR3 is 14 amino acids long. The CDR3 DNA sequence: TGCAGTGCTAGAAGGGACTACCCCACAGATACGCAGTATTTT. Protein: CSARRDYPTDTQYF.

The table lists this clonotype with many counts. This rearrangement joins TRBV15 to TRBJ2-5; D might be TRBD2 (6 bases). The CDR3 is 14 residues long. The germline V gene has CDR1 LNHNV and CDR2 YYDKDF (reference sequence). V dropped 1 base and J dropped 5 bases, with 11 bases sitting between them. CDR3 amino acids: CATSRVAGRETQYF. The CDR3 DNA reads TGTGCCACCAGCAGAGTGGCGGGGCGGGAGACCCAGTACTTC.

The gene calls are TRBV9 and TRBJ1-6; TRBD1 is a possible D gene (6 bases). Trimming pared 2 bases from V and 4 bases from J, leaving 7 bases between. Germline lookup yields CDR1 SGDLS and CDR2 YYNGEE. The CDR3 has 14 amino acids. The CDR3 DNA reads TGTGCCAGCAGCGTGACAGGATATAATTCACCCCTCCACTTT. Its protein is CASSVTGYNSPLHF.

This clonotype was seen more than once but under ten times. CDR3 nucleotide sequence: TGCGCCAGCAGCCCTACTAGCGCACGAGGCAGGAACATTCAGTACTTC. This codes for CASSPTSARGRNIQYF. The chain has TRBV5-1 and TRBJ2-4; 7 bases fit TRBD2. Germline V gives CDR1 SGHRS, CDR2 YFSETQ. There are 16 residues in the CDR3. Unmatched junction bases numbered 14, after V lost 4 bases and J lost 7 bases.

This clonotype showed up just a few times. The chain links TRBV4-3 to TRBJ2-2, with TRBD1 as a possible D gene (6 bases). The CDR3 is 15 residues long. Trimming cost V 1 base and J 6 bases, with 12 bases left between them. CDR1 is LGHNA, CDR2 YSLEER, per germline. Here the CDR3 DNA reads TGCGCCAGCAGCCAAGGGTCAGGGGTTGCCGGGGAGCTGTTTTTT. Translated: CASSQGSGVAGELFF.

This clonotype was picked up a small number of times. V gene TRBV29-1 combines with J gene TRBJ1-1; weak D call: TRBD1 (6 bases). Germline V CDR1 and CDR2: SQVTM, ANQGSEA. The CDR3 runs 13 residues. V lost 0 bases, J lost 3 bases, and 8 bases lay in between. The CDR3 region is CSVEEWGHTEAFF. The DNA of the CDR3 is TGCAGCGTTGAAGAGTGGGGGCACACTGAAGCTTTCTTT.

This clonotype has ten or more counts. The chain combines TRBV20-1 with TRBJ2-5; TRBD2 agrees at 10 bases. This CDR3 region has 17 residues. CDR1 is DFQATT and CDR2 is SNEGSKA in the germline V gene (reference sequence). V lost 1 base and J lost 5; bases outside the gene matches: 13. CDR3 region: CSARAGSGGALLETQYF. The CDR3 DNA reads as TGCAGTGCTAGAGCGGGAAGCGGGGGGGCTCTGCTTGAGACCCAGTACTTC.

The gene calls are TRBV3-1 and TRBJ1-2, with no clear D. CDR3 length: 12 amino acids. The germline CDR1 and CDR2 sequences are LGHDT and YNNKEL (reference sequence). The V end was cut by 1 base, the J end by 5 bases, with 5 bases between. CDR3 sequence (DNA): TGTGCCAGCAGCCAAGGCACTTATGGCTACACCTTC. Translated, it gives CASSQGTYGYTF.

This clonotype has a count of ten or more. The J gene is TRBJ2-3, the V gene TRBV10-3, with a weak D call TRBD1 (5 bases). This CDR3 contains 16 residues. Trimming cost V 3 bases and J 1 base, with 14 bases left between them. Germline V lookup: CDR1 ENHRY, CDR2 SYGVKD. Here the CDR3 reads CAISELRGGGTDTQYF. CDR3 DNA sequence: TGTGCCATCAGTGAACTTAGGGGCGGAGGCACAGATACGCAGTATTTT.

This clonotype has at least ten counts. The chain combines TRBV20-1 with TRBJ2-7, with D possibly being TRBD1 (5 bases). Trimming removed 3 bases at V and 4 bases at J, with 16 bases between. The CDR3 runs to 14 residues. Germline V lookup: CDR1 DFQATT, CDR2 SNEGSKA (reference sequence). This chain's CDR3 is CSASKGLDIYEQYF. The CDR3, as DNA: TGCAGTGCTAGTAAGGGGCTAGACATATACGAGCAGTACTTC.

This clonotype has a handful of counts. This rearrangement joins TRBV4-1 to TRBJ2-2, with a possible D match to TRBD2 (6 bases). V was clipped by 3 bases and J by 7 bases, with 18 bases between them. The CDR3 extends over 16 amino acids. The germline CDR1 and CDR2 sequences are MGHRA and YSYEKL. The CDR3 is CASSQVGGTTVGELFF. DNA of the CDR3: TGCGCCAGCAGCCAGGTGGGGGGTACCACCGTCGGGGAGCTGTTTTTT.

This clonotype appeared many times. The CDR3 DNA sequence: TGTGCCAGCAGCACCCTGGTAGGGCAGAGCTCCTACGAGCAGTACGTC. Protein sequence: CASSTLVGQSSYEQYV. The chain links TRBV7-9 to TRBJ2-7; D gene ambiguous. V was shortened by 5 bases and J by 0 bases, with 17 bases between the two germline ends. This CDR3 comprises 16 residues. Germline V gene data show CDR1 as SEHNR and CDR2 as FQNEAQ (reference sequence).

The V gene is TRBV4-3, the J gene TRBJ2-3; D is ambiguous. The V gene lost 0 bases and the J gene lost 5 bases, with 6 bases spanning the gap. This CDR3 comprises 13 residues. The germline gives CDR1 LGHNA, CDR2 YSLEER. The CDR3 sequence is CASSQDIGDTQYF. The CDR3 DNA reads TGCGCCAGCAGCCAAGATATAGGAGATACGCAGTATTTT.

The V call is TRBV20-1, the J call TRBJ2-3; 7 positions agree with TRBD1. Germline CDR1 DFQATT, CDR2 SNEGSKA (reference sequence). The V and J ends lost 3 bases and 1 base, in that order; junction bases with no gene match: 4. The CDR3 contains 14 residues. The CDR3 loop is CSASRDSRTDTQYF. CDR3 DNA sequence: TGCAGTGCTAGCAGGGACAGTCGCACAGATACGCAGTATTTT.